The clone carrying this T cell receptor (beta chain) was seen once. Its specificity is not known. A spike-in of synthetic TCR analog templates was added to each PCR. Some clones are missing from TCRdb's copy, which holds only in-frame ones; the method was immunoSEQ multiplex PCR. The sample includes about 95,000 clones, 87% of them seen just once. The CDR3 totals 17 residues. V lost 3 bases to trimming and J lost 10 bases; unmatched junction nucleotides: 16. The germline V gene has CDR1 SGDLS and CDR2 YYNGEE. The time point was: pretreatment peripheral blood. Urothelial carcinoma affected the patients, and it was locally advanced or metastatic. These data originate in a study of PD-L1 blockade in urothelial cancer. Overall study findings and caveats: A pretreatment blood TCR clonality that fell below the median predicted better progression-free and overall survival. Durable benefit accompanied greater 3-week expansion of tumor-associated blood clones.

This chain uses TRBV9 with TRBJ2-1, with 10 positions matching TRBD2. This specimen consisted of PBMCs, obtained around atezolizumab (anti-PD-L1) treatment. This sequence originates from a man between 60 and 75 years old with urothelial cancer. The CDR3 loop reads CASSAPAGTSDRREQFF. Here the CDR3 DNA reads TGTGCCAGCAGCGCCCCGGCCGGGACTAGCGATCGGAGGGAGCAGTTCTTC.